What follows are 20 T cell receptor beta chains derived from one specimen sequenced in a study of cytomegalovirus exposure and HLA in healthy donors. Amplification used 60 Vbeta primers and 13 Jbeta primers. Sequenced by immunoSEQ multiplex PCR; TCRdb stores in-frame clones only, minus some. The sample has about 35,000 clones, and its top ten clones hold 3.5% to 5%. Sequenced: PBMCs. Receptors originate from a woman aged 40 to 55 in good health and CMV-seropositive.

V usage is TRBV7-9 and J usage is TRBJ1-5; 8 bases are shared with TRBD1. This CDR3 is 15 amino acids long. Unmatched junction bases numbered 10, after V lost 5 bases and J lost 7 bases. CDR1 and CDR2 (germline): SEHNR, FQNEAQ (reference sequence). Here the CDR3 DNA reads TGTGCCAGCAGCAAGGACAGGGTCGGGGTCCAGCCCCAGCATTTT. It codes for CASSKDRVGVQPQHF. Full variable domain (outside the CDR3, taken from reference TRBV7-9 and TRBJ1-5): DTGVSQNPRHKITKRGQNVTFRCDPISEHNRLYWYRQTLGQGPEFLTYFQNEAQLEKSRLLSDRFSAERPKGSFSTLEIQRTEQGDSAMYLCASSKDRVGVQPQHFGDGTRLSIL.

The chain joins TRBV11-2 to TRBJ2-5; D is undetermined. With 0 bases removed from V and 1 base from J, the gap between germline ends came to 9 bases. The germline V gene has CDR1 SGHAT and CDR2 FQNNGV. The CDR3 has 15 amino acids. DNA for the CDR3: TGTGCCAGCAGCTTAGATTGGGCTGGCCAAGAGACCCAGTACTTC. Its protein product is CASSLDWAGQETQYF.

The chain carries TRBV27 and TRBJ1-4; possible D gene TRBD1, 5 bases. In germline, CDR1 is MNHEY, CDR2 SMNVEV (reference sequence). The germline V and J ends were trimmed by 0 bases and 0 bases, with 5 bases remaining between them. The CDR3 loop spans 15 amino acids. CDR3 coding DNA: TGTGCCAGCAGTTTATCAGGGGCAACTAATGAAAAACTGTTTTTT. This sequence encodes CASSLSGATNEKLFF.

The V and J genes are TRBV30 and TRBJ1-2, with 9 bases lining up with TRBD1. Germline V gene sequence: CDR1 GTSNPN, CDR2 SVGIG (reference sequence). The CDR3 extends over 13 amino acids. The V gene end was trimmed by 0 bases and the J gene end by 5 bases; junction bases not matched to a gene: 1. In nucleotides, the CDR3 is TGTGCCTGGAGTGTACAGGGGGCTTATGGCTACACCTTC. Amino acids: CAWSVQGAYGYTF.

J is TRBJ2-1 and V is TRBV30; TRBD2 aligns across 10 bases. CDR3 length: 13 amino acids. Germline V CDR1 and CDR2: GTSNPN, SVGIG (reference sequence). Germline trimming cut 5 bases from V and 5 bases from J; bases unmatched to any gene: 3. The CDR3 loop reads CAWVTSGNNEQFF. In DNA form, the CDR3 reads TGTGCCTGGGTAACTAGCGGGAACAATGAGCAGTTCTTC.

The chain couples TRBV7-9 to TRBJ2-7, with 9 bases lining up with TRBD2. CDR3 length equals 14 residues. V shed 4 bases, J shed 3 bases, and the junction held 4 bases outside the gene matches. Per germline, CDR1 SEHNR and CDR2 FQNEAQ (reference sequence). This CDR3 is CASSSISGGYEQYF. CDR3 coding DNA: TGTGCCAGCAGCTCCATTAGCGGGGGCTACGAGCAGTACTTC.

The chain recombines TRBV19 with TRBJ1-2; D may be TRBD1 (6 bases). The CDR3 is made up of 14 amino acids. The V gene lost 7 bases and the J gene lost 6 bases, with 18 bases spanning the gap. Germline values: CDR1 LNHDA, CDR2 SQIVND (reference sequence). The CDR3 DNA reads as TGTGCCAGTATCGAAGGAACAGGGATAAATGGCTACACCTTC. It is translated as CASIEGTGINGYTF.

The genes are TRBV7-9 and TRBJ1-1; no firm D call. The CDR3 sequence is 13 residues long. Germline lookup yields CDR1 SEHNR and CDR2 FQNEAQ (reference sequence). V was pared by 0 bases and J by 1 base, with 3 bases between. In nucleotides, the CDR3 is TGTGCCAGCAGCTTAGCTCAGAACACTGAAGCTTTCTTT. This codes for CASSLAQNTEAFF. Together with reference TRBV7-9 and TRBJ1-1, the CDR3 gives the full variable domain: DTGVSQNPRHKITKRGQNVTFRCDPISEHNRLYWYRQTLGQGPEFLTYFQNEAQLEKSRLLSDRFSAERPKGSFSTLEIQRTEQGDSAMYLCASSLAQNTEAFFGQGTRLTVV.

V is TRBV5-1 and J is TRBJ2-3; a weak D match, TRBD2 (6 bases). The CDR3 runs to 15 residues. Germline V gene sequence: CDR1 SGHRS, CDR2 YFSETQ. The V end lost 2 bases, the J end lost 2 bases, and 12 bases lay between the germline ends. The CDR3 DNA reads TGCGCCAGCAGCTTCGGGGCGGGAAACACAGATACGCAGTATTTT. Its translation is CASSFGAGNTDTQYF.

The J gene is TRBJ2-5, the V gene TRBV5-6; 7 bases agree with TRBD2. Looked up from germline, CDR1 is SGHDT and CDR2 is YYEEEE. The CDR3 length is 16 residues. J lost 1 base, V lost 4 bases, and 10 bases had no gene match. The DNA for the CDR3 is TGTGCCAGCAGCATCTTACTTGGACTAGGCCAAGAGACCCAGTACTTC. Translated: CASSILLGLGQETQYF.

The chain joins TRBV7-8 to TRBJ2-7; 10 nucleotides match TRBD2. Germline V gives CDR1 SGHVS, CDR2 FQNEAQ. V was clipped by 2 bases and J by 5 bases; unmatched bases: 9. The CDR3 has 16 residues. CDR3 sequence (DNA): TGTGCCAGCAGCTTAAGTCCGACTAGCGGGTTCGACGAGCAGTACTTC. Translated, it gives CASSLSPTSGFDEQYF.

The rearrangement joins TRBV23-1 to TRBJ2-7; TRBD1 might be the D (6 bases). TRBV23-1 is an ORF; its function is uncertain. The V end lost 5 bases, the J end lost 3 bases, and 29 bases lay between the germline ends. CDR3 size: 19 residues. Here the CDR3 DNA reads TGCGCCAGCAGTGAGGAAGACGGAACAGGGCCCCACAATAGCTACGAGCAGTACTTC. Protein product: CASSEEDGTGPHNSYEQYF.

The chain employs TRBV5-6 and TRBJ2-1; a weak D match, TRBD1 (5 bases). The CDR3 sequence is 14 residues long. V lost 1 base, J lost 9 bases, and 14 bases lay in between. From germline, CDR1 is SGHDT and CDR2 YYEEEE. CDR3 in DNA: TGTGCCAGCAGCTTGACTCAGGGTTCGGGTGAGCAGTTCTTC. This codes for CASSLTQGSGEQFF. The complete variable domain, with remaining parts taken from reference TRBV5-6 and TRBJ2-1, reads DAGVTQSPTHLIKTRGQQVTLRCSPKSGHDTVSWYQQALGQGPQFIFQYYEEEERQRGNFPDRFSGHQFPNYSSELNVNALLLGDSALYLCASSLTQGSGEQFFGPGTRLTVL.

Concerning this clone itself: The germline gene is not matched at one end of the junction; a read error may be the cause. The chain joins TRBV5-1 to TRBJ1-1; D ambiguous. Germline loops: CDR1 SGHRS, CDR2 YFSETQ. The CDR3 runs 15 residues. The CDR3 DNA follows: TGCGCCAGCAGCTTGTCCCCGGGGATGAACACTGAAGTTTTCTTT. This translates into CASSLSPGMNTEVFF.

The chain carries TRBV27 and TRBJ2-6, with D hard to call. Trimming took 4 bases from V and 4 from J, leaving 14 bases between them. Germline lookup yields CDR1 MNHEY and CDR2 SMNVEV (reference sequence). CDR3 length: 16 amino acids. CDR3 sequence: CASSSPSGSGANVLTF. The CDR3 DNA sequence: TGTGCCAGCAGTTCCCCCTCCGGGTCCGGGGCCAACGTCCTGACTTTC.

The chain uses TRBV5-1 and TRBJ2-1; TRBD2 is a possible D gene (6 bases). The germline CDR1 and CDR2 sequences are SGHRS and YFSETQ. V lost 3 bases and J 9 bases, leaving 16 bases between the germline ends. The CDR3 extends over 14 amino acids. The CDR3 nucleotides are TGCGCCAGCAGCTGGACGGAGGGCGTTGTTGAGCAGTTCTTC. It specifies CASSWTEGVVEQFF.

The chain couples TRBV30 to TRBJ2-5; 14 bases are shared with TRBD2. The CDR3 is 17 amino acids. CDR1 is GTSNPN, CDR2 SVGIG, per germline (reference sequence). The ends lost 5 bases at V and 0 bases at J; junction bases unmatched: 8. In nucleotides, the CDR3 is TGTGCCTGGGGGTTCGGGACTAGCGGGGGACACCAAGAGACCCAGTACTTC. Protein: CAWGFGTSGGHQETQYF. The full variable domain, its missing parts supplied by reference TRBV30 and TRBJ2-5, is SQTIHQWPATLVQPVGSPLSLECTVEGTSNPNLYWYRQAAGRGLQLLFYSVGIGQISSEVPQNLSASRPQDRQFILSSKKLLLSDSGFYLCAWGFGTSGGHQETQYFGPGTRLLVL.

The chain combines TRBV9 with TRBJ1-4, with a weak D call TRBD1 (5 bases). There are 15 residues in the CDR3. Trimming removed 0 bases at V and 2 bases at J, with 8 bases between. Germline CDR1 is SGDLS and CDR2 is YYNGEE. The CDR3 sequence: CASSVAAGTNEKLFF. For the CDR3, the DNA is TGTGCCAGCAGCGTAGCGGCAGGGACTAATGAAAAACTGTTTTTT.

This sequence joins TRBV7-9 and TRBJ2-7; D may be TRBD2 (6 bases). The germline V and J ends were trimmed by 5 bases and 7 bases, with 12 bases remaining between them. Germline loops: CDR1 SEHNR, CDR2 FQNEAQ (reference sequence). The CDR3 totals 12 residues. CDR3 bases: TGTGCCAGCAGCCGCGGGACGGGTGAGCAGTACTTC. Its protein product is CASSRGTGEQYF. Full variable domain (rest looked up from reference TRBV7-9 and TRBJ2-7): DTGVSQNPRHKITKRGQNVTFRCDPISEHNRLYWYRQTLGQGPEFLTYFQNEAQLEKSRLLSDRFSAERPKGSFSTLEIQRTEQGDSAMYLCASSRGTGEQYFGPGTRLTVT.

The chain couples TRBV4-1 to TRBJ1-1, with a weak D call TRBD1 (6 bases). The CDR3 sequence is 11 residues long. The germline gives CDR1 MGHRA, CDR2 YSYEKL. Trimming stripped 4 bases from V and 8 bases from J, with 8 bases between. CDR3 loop: CASSRGQEAFF. The CDR3 bases are TGCGCCAGCAGCCGAGGACAGGAAGCTTTCTTT.